This T cell receptor beta chain was retrieved from a study of CD8 T cells in Susac syndrome. Random hexamers served to reverse transcribe roughly 0.45 to 1 ug RNA. Amplification of TCR beta CDR3 by immunoSEQ multiplex PCR spanned 54 Vbeta and 13 Jbeta. TCRdb called the immunoSEQ multiplex PCR reads again in MiXCR, with one record for every CDR3 protein. The sample includes some 180,000 distinct CDR3 sequences, 80% to 95% seen only once; the top ten take 0.09% to 0.12%. Sequencing of TCR beta was undertaken in CD8+ and CD4+ T cells derived from blood. As controls, healthy donors matched for age and sex were used. CD8+ and CD4+ T cells were negatively isolated; TEMRA cells were FACS-enriched. Trimming stripped 6 bases from V and 3 bases from J, with 15 bases between. Per the germline V gene, CDR1 is SGDLS and CDR2 is YYNGEE. CDR3 length: 15 amino acids.

This clonotype was sampled from a human donor in good health. The sequencing sample was made of CD4+ T cells from PBMCs. This sequence joins TRBV9 and TRBJ2-2, with D perhaps matching TRBD1 (6 bases). CDR3 nucleotides: TGTGCCAGCACCCCCCGACAGGTGCACACCGGGGAGCTGTTTTTT. As protein: CASTPRQVHTGELFF. Drawing the rest from reference TRBV9 and TRBJ2-2, the complete variable domain is DSGVTQTPKHLITATGQRVTLRCSPRSGDLSVYWYQQSLDQGLQFLIQYYNGEERAKGNILERFSAQQFPDLHSELNLSSLELGDSALYFCASTPRQVHTGELFFGEGSRLTVL.